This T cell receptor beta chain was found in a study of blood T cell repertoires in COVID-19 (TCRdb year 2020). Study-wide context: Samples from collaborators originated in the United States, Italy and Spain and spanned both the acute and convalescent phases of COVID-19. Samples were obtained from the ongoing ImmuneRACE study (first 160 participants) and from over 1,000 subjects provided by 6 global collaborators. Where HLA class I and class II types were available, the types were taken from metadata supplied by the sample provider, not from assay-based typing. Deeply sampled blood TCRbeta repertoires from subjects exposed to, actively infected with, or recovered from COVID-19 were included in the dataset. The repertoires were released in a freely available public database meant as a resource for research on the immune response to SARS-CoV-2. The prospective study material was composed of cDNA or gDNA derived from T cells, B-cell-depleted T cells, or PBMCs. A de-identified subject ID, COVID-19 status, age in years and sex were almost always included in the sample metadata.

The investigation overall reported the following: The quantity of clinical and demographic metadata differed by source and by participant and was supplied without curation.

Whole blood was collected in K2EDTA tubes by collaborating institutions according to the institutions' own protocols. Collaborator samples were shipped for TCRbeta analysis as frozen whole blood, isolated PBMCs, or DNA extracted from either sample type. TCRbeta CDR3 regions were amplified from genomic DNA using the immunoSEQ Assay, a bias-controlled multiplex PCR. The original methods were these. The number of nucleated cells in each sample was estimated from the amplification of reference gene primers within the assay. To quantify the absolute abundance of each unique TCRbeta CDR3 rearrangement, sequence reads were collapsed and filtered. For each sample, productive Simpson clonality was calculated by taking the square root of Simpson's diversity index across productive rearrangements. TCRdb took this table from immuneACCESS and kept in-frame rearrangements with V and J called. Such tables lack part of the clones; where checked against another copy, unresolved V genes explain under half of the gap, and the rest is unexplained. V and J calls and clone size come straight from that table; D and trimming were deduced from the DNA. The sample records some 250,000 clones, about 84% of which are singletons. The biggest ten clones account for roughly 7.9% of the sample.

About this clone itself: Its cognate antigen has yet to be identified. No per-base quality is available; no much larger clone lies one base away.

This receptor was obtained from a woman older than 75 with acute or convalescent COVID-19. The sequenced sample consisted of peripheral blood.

The CDR3 protein is CASSDQSAGTEAFF. The bases read TGTGCCAGCAGTGACCAATCAGCGGGAACTGAAGCTTTCTTT. The chain joins TRBV2 to TRBJ1-1; the D gene cannot be resolved reliably. Looking up the germline V gene yields CDR1 SNHLY and CDR2 FYNNEI. V was cut back by 3 bases and J by 5 bases, leaving a gap of 13 bases between them. The CDR3 measures 14 amino acids from cysteine to phenylalanine. Just CDR3 DNA is preserved here, 42 bases in frame from base 1.